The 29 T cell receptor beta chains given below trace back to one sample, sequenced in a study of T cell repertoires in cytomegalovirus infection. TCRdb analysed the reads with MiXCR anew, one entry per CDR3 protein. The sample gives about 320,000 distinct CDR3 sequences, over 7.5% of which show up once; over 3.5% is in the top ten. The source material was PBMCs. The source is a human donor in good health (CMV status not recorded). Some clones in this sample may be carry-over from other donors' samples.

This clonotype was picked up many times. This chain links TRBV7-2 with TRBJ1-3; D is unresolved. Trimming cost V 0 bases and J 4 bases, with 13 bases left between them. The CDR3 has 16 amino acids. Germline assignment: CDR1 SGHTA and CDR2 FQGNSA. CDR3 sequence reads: CASSLAPRGRGNTIYF. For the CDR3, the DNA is TGTGCCAGCAGCTTAGCCCCAAGAGGGAGAGGAAACACCATATATTTT.

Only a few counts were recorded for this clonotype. The CDR3 reads CASSNQGSNQPQHF. In DNA, the CDR3 is TGTGCCAGCAGCAACCAGGGAAGCAATCAGCCCCAGCATTTT. The V and J genes are TRBV5-6 and TRBJ1-5, with TRBD1 as a possible D gene (5 bases). The CDR3 contains 14 residues. Germline CDR1 reads SGHDT; CDR2 reads YYEEEE. The V gene lost 4 bases and the J gene lost 1 base, with 9 bases spanning the gap.

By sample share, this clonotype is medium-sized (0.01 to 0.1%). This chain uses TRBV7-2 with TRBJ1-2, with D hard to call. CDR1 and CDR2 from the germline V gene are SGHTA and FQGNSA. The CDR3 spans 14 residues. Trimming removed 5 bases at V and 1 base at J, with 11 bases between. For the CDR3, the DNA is TGTGCCAGCAGCCCCTTGACAAGTAACTATGGCTACACCTTC. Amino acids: CASSPLTSNYGYTF.

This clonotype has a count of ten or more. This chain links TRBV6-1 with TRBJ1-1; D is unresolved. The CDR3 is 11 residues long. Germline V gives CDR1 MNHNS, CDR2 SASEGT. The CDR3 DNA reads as TGTGCTTCTACCCTGAACACTGAAGCTTTCTTT. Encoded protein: CASTLNTEAFF.

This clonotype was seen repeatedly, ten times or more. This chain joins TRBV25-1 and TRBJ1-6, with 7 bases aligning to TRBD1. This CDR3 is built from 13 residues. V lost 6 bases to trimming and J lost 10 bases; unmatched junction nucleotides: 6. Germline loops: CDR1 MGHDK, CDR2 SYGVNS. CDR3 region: CASRTGWGSPLHF. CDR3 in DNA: TGTGCCAGCAGGACAGGGTGGGGATCACCCCTCCACTTT.

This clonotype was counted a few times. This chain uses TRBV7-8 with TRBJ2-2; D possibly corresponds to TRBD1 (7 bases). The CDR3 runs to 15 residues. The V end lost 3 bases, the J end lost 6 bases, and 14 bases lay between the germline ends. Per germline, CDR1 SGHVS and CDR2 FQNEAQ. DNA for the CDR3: TGTGCCAGCAGCTTGGAGGGGGCGATATCCGGGGAGCTGTTTTTT. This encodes CASSLEGAISGELFF.

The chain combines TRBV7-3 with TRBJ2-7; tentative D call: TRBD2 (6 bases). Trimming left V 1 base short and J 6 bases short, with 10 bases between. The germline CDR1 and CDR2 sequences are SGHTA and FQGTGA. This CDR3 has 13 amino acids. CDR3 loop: CASSLRPEGEQYF. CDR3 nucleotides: TGTGCCAGCAGCTTAAGACCGGAGGGCGAGCAGTACTTC. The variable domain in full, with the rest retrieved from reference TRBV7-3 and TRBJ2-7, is GAGVSQTPSNKVTEKGKYVELRCDPISGHTALYWYRQSLGQGPEFLIYFQGTGAADDSGLPNDRFFAVRPEGSVSTLKIQRTERGDSAVYLCASSLRPEGEQYFGPGTRLTVT.

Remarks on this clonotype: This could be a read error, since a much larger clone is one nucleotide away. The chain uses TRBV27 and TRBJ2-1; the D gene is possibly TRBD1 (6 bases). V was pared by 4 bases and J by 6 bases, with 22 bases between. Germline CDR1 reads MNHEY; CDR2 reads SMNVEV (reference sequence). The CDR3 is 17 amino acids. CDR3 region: CASSSRSGANPINEQFF. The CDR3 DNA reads TGTGCCAGCAGTTCTCGGTCAGGGGCTAATCCGATCAATGAGCAGTTCTTC.

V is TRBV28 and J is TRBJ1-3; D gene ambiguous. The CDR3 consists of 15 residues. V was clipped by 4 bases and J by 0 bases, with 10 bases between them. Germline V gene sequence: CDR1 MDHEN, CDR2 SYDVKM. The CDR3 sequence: CASSYDESSGNTIYF. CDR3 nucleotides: TGTGCCAGCAGTTATGACGAAAGCTCTGGAAACACCATATATTTT.

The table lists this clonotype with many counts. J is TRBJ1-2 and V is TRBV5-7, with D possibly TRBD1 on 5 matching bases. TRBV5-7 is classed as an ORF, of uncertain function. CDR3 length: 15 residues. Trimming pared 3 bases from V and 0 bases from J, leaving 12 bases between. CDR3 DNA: TGTGCCAGCAGCTGGGCGCCAGGGCCTAACTATGGCTACACCTTC. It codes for CASSWAPGPNYGYTF.

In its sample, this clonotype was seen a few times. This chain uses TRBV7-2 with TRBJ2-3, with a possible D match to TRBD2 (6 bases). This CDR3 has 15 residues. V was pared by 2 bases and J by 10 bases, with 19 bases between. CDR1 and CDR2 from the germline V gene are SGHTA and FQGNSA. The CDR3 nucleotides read TGTGCCAGCAGCTTAAACTCCCTGAGTAGCGGTGCGCAGTATTTT. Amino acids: CASSLNSLSSGAQYF.

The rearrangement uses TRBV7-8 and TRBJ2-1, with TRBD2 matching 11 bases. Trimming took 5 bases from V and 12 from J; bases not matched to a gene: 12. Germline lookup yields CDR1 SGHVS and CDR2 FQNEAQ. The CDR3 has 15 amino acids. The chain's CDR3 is CASSIGLAGASGQFF. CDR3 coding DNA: TGTGCCAGCAGCATCGGACTAGCGGGTGCCTCGGGGCAGTTCTTC.

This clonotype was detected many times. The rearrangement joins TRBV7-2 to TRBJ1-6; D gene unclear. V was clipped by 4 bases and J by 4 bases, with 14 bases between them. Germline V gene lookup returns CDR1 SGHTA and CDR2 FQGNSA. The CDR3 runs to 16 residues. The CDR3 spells CASSSRRATYNSPLHF. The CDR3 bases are TGTGCCAGCAGCTCCCGGAGGGCAACTTATAATTCACCCCTCCACTTT.

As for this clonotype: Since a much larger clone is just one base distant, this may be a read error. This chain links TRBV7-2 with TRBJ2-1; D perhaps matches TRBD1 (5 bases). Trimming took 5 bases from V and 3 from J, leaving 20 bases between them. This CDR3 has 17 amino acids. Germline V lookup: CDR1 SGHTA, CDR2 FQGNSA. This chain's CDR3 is CASSPFGRGRDYNEQFF. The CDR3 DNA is TGTGCCAGCAGCCCGTTCGGTAGGGGAAGGGACTACAATGAGCAGTTCTTC.

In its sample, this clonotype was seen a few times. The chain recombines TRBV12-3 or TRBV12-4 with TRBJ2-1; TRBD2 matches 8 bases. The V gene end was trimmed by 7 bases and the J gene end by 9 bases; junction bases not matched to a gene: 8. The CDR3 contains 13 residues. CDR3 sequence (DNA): TGTGCCAGCAATCAGCGGGAGAGCGGTGAGCAGTTCTTC. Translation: CASNQRESGEQFF.

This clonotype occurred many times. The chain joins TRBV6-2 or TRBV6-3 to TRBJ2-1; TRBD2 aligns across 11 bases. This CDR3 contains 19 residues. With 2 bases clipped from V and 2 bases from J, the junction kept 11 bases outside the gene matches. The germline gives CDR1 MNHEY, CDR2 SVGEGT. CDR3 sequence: CASSYRRLAGGSPYNEQFF. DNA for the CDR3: TGTGCCAGCAGTTACAGGCGTCTAGCGGGAGGATCCCCCTACAATGAGCAGTTCTTC.

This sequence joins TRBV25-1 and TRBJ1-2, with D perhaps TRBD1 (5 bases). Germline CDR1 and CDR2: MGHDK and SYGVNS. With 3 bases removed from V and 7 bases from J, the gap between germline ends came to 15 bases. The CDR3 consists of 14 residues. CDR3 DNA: TGTGCCAGCAGTGATTCGCGTAGGGGTGGTGGCTACACCTTC. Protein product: CASSDSRRGGGYTF.

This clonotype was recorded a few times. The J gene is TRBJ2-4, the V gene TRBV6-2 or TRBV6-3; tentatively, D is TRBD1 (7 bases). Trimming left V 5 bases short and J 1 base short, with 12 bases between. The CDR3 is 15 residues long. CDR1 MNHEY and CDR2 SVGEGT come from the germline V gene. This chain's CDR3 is CASSPGGTAKNIQYF. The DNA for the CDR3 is TGTGCCAGCAGTCCAGGGGGGACCGCCAAAAACATTCAGTACTTC.

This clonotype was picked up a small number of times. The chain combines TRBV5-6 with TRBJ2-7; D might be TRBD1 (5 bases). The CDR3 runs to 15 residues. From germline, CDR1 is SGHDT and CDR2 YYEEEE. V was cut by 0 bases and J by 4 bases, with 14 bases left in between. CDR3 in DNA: TGTGCCAGCAGCTTGGCCGGGTCAGGGCGGTACGAGCAGTACTTC. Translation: CASSLAGSGRYEQYF.

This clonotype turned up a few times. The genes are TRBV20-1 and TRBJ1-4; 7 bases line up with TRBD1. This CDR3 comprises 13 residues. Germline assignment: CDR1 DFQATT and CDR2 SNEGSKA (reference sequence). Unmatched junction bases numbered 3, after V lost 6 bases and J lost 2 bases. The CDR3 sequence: CSAPGQTNEKLFF. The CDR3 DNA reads TGCAGTGCCCCGGGACAGACTAATGAAAAACTGTTTTTT.

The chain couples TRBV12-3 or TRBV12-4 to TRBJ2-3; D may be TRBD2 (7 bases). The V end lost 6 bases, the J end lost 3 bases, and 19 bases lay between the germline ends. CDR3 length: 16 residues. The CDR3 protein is CASRDSWRGRTDTQYF. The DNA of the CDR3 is TGTGCCAGCAGGGATTCCTGGCGGGGGCGGACAGATACGCAGTATTTT.

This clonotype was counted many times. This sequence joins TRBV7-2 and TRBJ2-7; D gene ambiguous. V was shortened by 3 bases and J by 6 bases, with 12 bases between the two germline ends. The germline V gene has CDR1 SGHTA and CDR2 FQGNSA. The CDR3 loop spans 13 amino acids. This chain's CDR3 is CASSFYASSEQYF. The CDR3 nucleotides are TGTGCCAGCAGCTTTTATGCTAGTAGCGAGCAGTACTTC.

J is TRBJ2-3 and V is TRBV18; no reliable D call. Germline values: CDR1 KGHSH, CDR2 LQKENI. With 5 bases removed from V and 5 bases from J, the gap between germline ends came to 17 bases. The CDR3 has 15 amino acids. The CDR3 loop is CASSRPARMGDTQYF. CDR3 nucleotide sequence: TGTGCCAGCTCAAGGCCGGCAAGGATGGGAGATACGCAGTATTTT. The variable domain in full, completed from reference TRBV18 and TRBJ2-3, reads NAGVMQNPRHLVRRRGQEARLRCSPMKGHSHVYWYRQLPEEGLKFMVYLQKENIIDESGMPKERFSAEFPKEGPSILRIQQVVRGDSAAYFCASSRPARMGDTQYFGPGTRLTVL.

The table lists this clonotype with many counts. The CDR3 loop is CASSSQGNQPQHF. DNA for the CDR3: TGTGCCAGCAGCTCACAGGGTAATCAGCCCCAGCATTTT. The J gene is TRBJ1-5, the V gene TRBV7-2; D perhaps matches TRBD1 (6 bases). V gave up 4 bases and J gave up 4 bases, with 8 bases separating them. CDR3 length equals 13 residues. In germline, CDR1 is SGHTA, CDR2 FQGNSA.

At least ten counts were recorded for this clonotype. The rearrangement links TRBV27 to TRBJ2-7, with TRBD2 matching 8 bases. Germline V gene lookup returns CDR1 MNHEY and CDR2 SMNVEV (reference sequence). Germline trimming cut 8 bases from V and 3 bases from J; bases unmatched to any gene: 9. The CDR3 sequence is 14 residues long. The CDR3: CASSLGLGDYEQYF. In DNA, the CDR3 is TGTGCCAGCTCGCTGGGACTAGGGGACTACGAGCAGTACTTC.

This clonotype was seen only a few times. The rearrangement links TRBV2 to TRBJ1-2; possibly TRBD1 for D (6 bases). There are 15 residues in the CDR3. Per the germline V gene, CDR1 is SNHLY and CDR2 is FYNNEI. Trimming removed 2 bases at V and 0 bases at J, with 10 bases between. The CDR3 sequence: CASSERTDSNYGYTF. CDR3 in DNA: TGTGCCAGCAGTGAAAGGACAGACTCTAACTATGGCTACACCTTC.

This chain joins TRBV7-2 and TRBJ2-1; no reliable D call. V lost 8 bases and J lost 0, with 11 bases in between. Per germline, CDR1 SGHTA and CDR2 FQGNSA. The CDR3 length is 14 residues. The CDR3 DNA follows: TGTGCCAGCTCTGACGGTAGCTCCTACAATGAGCAGTTCTTC. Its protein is CASSDGSSYNEQFF.

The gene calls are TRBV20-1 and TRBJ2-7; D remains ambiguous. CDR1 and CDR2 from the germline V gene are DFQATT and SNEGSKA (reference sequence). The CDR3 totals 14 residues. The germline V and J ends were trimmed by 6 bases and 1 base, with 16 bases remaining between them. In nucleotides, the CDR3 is TGCAGTGCCCGTAAATGGACGGAATCCTACGAGCAGTACTTC. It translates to CSARKWTESYEQYF.

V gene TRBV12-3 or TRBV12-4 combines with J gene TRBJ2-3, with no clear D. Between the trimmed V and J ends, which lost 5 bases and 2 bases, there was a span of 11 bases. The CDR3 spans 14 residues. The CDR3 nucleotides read TGTGCCAGCAGTGGGTTCGGCACCACAGATACGCAGTATTTT. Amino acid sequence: CASSGFGTTDTQYF.